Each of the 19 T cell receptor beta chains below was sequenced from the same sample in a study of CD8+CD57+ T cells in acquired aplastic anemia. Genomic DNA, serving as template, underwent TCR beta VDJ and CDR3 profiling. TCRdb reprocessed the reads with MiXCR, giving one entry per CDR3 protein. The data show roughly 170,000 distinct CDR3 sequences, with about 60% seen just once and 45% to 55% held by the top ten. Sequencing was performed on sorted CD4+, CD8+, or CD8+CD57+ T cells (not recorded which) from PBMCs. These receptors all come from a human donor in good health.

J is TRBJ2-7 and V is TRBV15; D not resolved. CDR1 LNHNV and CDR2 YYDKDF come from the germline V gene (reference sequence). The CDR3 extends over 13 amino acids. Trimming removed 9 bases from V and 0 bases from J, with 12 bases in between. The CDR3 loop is CATGTRYSYEQYF. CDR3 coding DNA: TGTGCCACTGGAACAAGATACTCCTACGAGCAGTACTTC.

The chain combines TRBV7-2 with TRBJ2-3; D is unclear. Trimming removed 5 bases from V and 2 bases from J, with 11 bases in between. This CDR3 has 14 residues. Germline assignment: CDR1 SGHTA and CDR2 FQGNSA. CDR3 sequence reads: CASSTPVNTDTQYF. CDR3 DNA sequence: TGTGCCAGCAGCACGCCGGTGAACACAGATACGCAGTATTTT.

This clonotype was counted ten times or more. CDR3 nucleotides: TGTGCCAGCAGCCAATTTCCGAGGTCTGAAGCTTTCTTT. It is translated as CASSQFPRSEAFF. J is TRBJ1-1 and V is TRBV14; D uncertain. The V gene lost 2 bases and the J gene lost 6 bases, with 10 bases spanning the gap. The germline gives CDR1 SGHDN, CDR2 FVKESK. This CDR3 has 13 residues.

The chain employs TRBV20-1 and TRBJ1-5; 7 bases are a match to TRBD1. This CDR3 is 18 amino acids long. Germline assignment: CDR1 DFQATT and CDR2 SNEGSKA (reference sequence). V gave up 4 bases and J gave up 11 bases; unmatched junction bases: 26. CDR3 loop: CSAIQGGGVAGATKTQHF. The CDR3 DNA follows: TGCAGTGCTATACAGGGAGGGGGCGTAGCGGGAGCGACAAAGACCCAGCATTTT.

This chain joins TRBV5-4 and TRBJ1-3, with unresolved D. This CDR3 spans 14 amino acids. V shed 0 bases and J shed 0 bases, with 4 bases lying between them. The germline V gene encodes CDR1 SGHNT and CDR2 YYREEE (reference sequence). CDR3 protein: CASSLEFSGNTIYF. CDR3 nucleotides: TGTGCCAGCAGCTTGGAATTCTCTGGAAACACCATATATTTT.

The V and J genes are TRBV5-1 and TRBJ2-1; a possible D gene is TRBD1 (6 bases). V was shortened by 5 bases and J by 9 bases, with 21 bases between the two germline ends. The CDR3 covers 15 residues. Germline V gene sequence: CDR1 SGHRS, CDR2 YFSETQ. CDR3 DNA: TGCGCCAGCAGGAAGGGGGACCCCACAAGTAGTGAGCAGTTCTTC. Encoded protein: CASRKGDPTSSEQFF.

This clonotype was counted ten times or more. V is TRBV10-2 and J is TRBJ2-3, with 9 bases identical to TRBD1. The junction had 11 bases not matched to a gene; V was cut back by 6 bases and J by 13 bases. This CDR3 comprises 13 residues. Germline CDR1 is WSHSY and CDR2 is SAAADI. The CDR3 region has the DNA TGCGCCAGCAGCGACGGGACAGGGTCATGGGAGTATTTT. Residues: CASSDGTGSWEYF.

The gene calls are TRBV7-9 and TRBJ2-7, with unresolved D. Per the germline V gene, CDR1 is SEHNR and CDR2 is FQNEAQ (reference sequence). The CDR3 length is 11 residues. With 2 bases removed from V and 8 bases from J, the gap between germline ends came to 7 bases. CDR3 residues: CASSLPEKQYF. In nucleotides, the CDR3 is TGTGCCAGCAGCTTACCCGAAAAGCAGTACTTC.

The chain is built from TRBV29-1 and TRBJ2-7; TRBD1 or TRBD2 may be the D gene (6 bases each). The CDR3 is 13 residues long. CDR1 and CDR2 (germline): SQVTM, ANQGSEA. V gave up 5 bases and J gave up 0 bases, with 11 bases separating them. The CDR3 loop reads CSVRRDNSYEQYF. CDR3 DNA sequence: TGCAGCGTTCGGCGGGACAACTCCTACGAGCAGTACTTC.

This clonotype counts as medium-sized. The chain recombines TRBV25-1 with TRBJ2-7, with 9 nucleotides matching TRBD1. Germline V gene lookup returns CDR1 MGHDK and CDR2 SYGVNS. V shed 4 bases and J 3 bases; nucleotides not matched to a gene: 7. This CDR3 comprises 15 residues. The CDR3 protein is CASSVSLGQGYEQYF. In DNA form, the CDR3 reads TGTGCCAGCAGTGTATCCCTGGGACAGGGCTACGAGCAGTACTTC.

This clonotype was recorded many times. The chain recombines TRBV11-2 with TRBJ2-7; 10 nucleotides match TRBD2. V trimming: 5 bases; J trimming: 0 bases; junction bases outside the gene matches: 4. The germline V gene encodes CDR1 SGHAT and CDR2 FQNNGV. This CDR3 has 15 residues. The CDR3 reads CASSGRTSGSYEQYF. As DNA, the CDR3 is TGTGCCAGCAGCGGGAGGACTAGCGGCTCCTACGAGCAGTACTTC. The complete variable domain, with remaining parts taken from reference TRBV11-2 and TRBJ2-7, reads EAGVAQSPRYKIIEKRQSVAFWCNPISGHATLYWYQQILGQGPKLLIQFQNNGVVDDSQLPKDRFSAERLKGVDSTLKIQPAKLEDSAVYLCASSGRTSGSYEQYFGPGTRLTVT.

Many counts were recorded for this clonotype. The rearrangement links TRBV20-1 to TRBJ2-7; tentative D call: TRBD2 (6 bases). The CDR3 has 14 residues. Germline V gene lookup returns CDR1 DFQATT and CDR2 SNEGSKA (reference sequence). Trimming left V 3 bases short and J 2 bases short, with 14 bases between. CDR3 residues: CSASDGRVAYEQYF. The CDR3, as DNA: TGCAGTGCTAGTGACGGGAGAGTCGCCTACGAGCAGTACTTC.

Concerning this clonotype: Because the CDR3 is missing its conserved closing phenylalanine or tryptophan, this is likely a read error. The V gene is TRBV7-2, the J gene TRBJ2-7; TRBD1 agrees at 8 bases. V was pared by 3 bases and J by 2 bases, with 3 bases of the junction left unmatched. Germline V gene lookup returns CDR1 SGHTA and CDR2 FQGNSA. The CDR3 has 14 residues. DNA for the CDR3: TGTGCCAGCAGCTTCGGGACAGGAGCCTACGAGCAGTACTCC. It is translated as CASSFGTGAYEQYS.

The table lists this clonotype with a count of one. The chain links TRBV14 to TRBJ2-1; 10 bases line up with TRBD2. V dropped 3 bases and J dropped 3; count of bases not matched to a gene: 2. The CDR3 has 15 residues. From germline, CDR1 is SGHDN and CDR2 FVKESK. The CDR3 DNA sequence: TGTGCCAGCAGCCATCTAGCGGGGGTCTACAATGAGCAGTTCTTC. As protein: CASSHLAGVYNEQFF.

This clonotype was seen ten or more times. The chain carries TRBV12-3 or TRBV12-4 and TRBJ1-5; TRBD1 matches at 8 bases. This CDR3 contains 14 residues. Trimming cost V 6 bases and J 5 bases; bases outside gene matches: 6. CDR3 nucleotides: TGTGCCAGCAGCTTGGACAGGGTGGATCAGCCCCAGCATTTT. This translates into CASSLDRVDQPQHF.

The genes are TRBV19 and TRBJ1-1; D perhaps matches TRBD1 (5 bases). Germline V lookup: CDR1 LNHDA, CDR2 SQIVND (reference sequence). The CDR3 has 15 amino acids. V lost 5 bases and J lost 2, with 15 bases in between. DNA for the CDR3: TGTGCCAGTAGTCCCAGGAGGGGCTATAACACTGAAGCTTTCTTT. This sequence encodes CASSPRRGYNTEAFF.

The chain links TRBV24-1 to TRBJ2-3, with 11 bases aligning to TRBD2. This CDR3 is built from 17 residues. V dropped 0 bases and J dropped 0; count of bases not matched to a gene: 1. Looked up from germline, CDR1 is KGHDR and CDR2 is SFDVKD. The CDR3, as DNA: TGTGCCACCAGTGATTTGGGGACTAGCGGAAGCACAGATACGCAGTATTTT. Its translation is CATSDLGTSGSTDTQYF.

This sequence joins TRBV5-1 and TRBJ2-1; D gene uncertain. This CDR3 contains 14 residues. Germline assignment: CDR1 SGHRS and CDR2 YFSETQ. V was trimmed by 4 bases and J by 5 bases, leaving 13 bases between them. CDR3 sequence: CASSPAPPNNEQFF. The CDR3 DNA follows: TGCGCCAGCAGCCCGGCGCCACCAAACAATGAGCAGTTCTTC.

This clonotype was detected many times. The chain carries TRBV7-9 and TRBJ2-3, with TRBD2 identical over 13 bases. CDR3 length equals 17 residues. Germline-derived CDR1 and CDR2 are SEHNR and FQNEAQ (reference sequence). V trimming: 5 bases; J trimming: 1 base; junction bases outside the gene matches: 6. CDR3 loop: CASSTWTSGSRTDTQYF. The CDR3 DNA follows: TGTGCCAGCAGCACCTGGACTAGCGGGAGTCGCACAGATACGCAGTATTTT.